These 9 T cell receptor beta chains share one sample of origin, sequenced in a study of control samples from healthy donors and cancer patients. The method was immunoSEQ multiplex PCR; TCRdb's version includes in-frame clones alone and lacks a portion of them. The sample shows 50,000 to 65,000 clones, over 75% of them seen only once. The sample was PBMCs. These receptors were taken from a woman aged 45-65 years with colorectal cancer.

The CDR3 protein is CASSFLAKGDTQYF. The DNA for the CDR3 is TGTGCCAGCAGCTTTCTAGCTAAGGGTGATACGCAGTATTTT. The rearrangement joins TRBV7-8 to TRBJ2-3; tentative D call: TRBD2 (5 bases). Germline CDR1 SGHVS, CDR2 FQNEAQ. The CDR3 spans 14 residues. Trimming cost V 3 bases and J 6 bases, with 13 bases left between them.

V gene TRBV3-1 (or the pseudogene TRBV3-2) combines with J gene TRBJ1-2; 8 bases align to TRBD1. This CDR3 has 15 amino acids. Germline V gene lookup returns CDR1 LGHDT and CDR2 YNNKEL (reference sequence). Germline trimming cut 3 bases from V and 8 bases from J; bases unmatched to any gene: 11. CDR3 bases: TGTGCCAGCAGCCAGAAGACAGGGGAGTCTGAGGGCTACACCTTC. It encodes CASSQKTGESEGYTF.

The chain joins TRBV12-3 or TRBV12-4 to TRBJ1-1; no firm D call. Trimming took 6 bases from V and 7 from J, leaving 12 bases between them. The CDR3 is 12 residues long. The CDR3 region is CASSTVGDEAFF. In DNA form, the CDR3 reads TGTGCCAGCAGCACGGTGGGTGATGAAGCTTTCTTT.

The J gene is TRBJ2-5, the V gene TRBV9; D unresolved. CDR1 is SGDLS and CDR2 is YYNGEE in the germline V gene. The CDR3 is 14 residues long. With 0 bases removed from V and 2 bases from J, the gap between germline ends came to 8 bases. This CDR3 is CASSVGVGQETQYF. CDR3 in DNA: TGTGCCAGCAGCGTAGGGGTGGGGCAAGAGACCCAGTACTTC.

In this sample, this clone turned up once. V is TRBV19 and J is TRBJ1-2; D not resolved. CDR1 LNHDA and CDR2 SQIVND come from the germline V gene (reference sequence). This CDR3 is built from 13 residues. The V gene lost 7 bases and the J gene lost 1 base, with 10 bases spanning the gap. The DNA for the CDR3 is TGTGCCAGTAAGGCAGGCGTTAACTATGGCTACACCTTC. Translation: CASKAGVNYGYTF. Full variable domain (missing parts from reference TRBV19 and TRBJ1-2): DGGITQSPKYLFRKEGQNVTLSCEQNLNHDAMYWYRQDPGQGLRLIYYSQIVNDFQKGDIAEGYSVSREKKESFPLTVTSAQKNPTAFYLCASKAGVNYGYTFGSGTRLTVV.

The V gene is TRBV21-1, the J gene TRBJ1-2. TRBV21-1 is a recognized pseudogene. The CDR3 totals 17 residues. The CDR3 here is CASRPPGTRSTPDSYTF. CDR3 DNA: TGTGCCAGCCGCCCTCCGGGGACCCGCTCCACTCCCGATAGCTACACCTTC.

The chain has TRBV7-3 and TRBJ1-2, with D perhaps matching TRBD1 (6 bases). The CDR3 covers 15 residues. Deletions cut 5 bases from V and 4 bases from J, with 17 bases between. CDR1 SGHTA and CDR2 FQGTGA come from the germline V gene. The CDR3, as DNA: TGTGCCAGCAGCCGGAGTGGCCAAGGGGGCTATGGCTACACCTTC. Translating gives CASSRSGQGGYGYTF.

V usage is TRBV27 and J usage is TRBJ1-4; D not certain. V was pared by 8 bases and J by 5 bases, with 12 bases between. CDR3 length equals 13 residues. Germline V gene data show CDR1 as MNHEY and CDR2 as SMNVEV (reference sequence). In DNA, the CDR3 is TGTGCCAGCTGGTCGGGTCAAAATGAAAAACTGTTTTTT. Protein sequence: CASWSGQNEKLFF.

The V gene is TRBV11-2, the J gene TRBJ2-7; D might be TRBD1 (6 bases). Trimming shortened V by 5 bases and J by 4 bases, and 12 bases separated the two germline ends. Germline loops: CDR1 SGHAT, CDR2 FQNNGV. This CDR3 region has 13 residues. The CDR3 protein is CASSVGTLYEQYF. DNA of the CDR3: TGTGCCAGCAGCGTTGGGACACTATACGAGCAGTACTTC.